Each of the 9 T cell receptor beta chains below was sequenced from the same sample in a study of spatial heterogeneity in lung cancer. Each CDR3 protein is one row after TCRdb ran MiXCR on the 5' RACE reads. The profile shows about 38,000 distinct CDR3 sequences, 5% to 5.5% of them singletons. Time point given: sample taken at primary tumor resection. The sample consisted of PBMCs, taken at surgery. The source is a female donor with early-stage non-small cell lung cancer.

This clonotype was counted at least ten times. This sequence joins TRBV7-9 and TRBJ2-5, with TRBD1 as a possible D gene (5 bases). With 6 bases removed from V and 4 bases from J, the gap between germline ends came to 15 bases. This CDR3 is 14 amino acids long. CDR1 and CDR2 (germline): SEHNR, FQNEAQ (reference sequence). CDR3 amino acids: CASSSRVQGETQYF. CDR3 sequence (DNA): TGTGCCAGCAGTTCGAGAGTGCAGGGAGAGACCCAGTACTTC.

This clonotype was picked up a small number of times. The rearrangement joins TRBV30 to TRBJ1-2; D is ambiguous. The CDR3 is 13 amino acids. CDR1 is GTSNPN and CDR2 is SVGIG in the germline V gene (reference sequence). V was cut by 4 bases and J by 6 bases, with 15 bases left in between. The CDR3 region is CAWNLRNHDGYTF. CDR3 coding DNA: TGTGCCTGGAATCTCCGGAACCACGATGGCTACACCTTC.

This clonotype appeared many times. CDR3 region: CSARGLLVAYEQYF. CDR3 bases: TGCAGTGCTAGAGGCCTGCTAGTCGCCTACGAGCAGTACTTC. The rearrangement links TRBV20-1 to TRBJ2-7; no clear D gene. V dropped 1 base and J dropped 2 bases, with 12 bases sitting between them. Germline CDR1 and CDR2: DFQATT and SNEGSKA (reference sequence). This CDR3 has 14 amino acids.

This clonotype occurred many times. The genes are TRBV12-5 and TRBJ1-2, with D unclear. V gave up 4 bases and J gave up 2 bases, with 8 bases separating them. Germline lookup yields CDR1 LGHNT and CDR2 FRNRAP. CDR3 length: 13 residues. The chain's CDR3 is CASGWTVNYGYTF. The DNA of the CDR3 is TGTGCTAGTGGTTGGACCGTAAACTATGGCTACACCTTC.

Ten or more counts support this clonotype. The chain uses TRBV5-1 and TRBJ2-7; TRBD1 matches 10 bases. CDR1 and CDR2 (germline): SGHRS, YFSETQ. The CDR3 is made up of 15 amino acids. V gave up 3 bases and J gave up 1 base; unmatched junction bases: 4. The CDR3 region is CASSWQGQGSYEQYF. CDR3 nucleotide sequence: TGCGCCAGCAGCTGGCAGGGACAGGGGTCCTACGAGCAGTACTTC.

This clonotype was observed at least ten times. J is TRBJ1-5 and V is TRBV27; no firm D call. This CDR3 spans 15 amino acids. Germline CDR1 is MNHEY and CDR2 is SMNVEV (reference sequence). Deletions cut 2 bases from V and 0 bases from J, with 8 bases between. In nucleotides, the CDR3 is TGTGCCAGCAGTTTAATCCCGTATAGCAATCAGCCCCAGCATTTT. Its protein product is CASSLIPYSNQPQHF.

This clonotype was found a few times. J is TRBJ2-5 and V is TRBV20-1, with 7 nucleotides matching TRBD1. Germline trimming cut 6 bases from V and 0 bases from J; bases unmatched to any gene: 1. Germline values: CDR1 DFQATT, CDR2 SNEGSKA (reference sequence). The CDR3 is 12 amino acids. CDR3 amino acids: CSATGDQETQYF. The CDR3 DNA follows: TGCAGTGCCACAGGGGACCAAGAGACCCAGTACTTC.

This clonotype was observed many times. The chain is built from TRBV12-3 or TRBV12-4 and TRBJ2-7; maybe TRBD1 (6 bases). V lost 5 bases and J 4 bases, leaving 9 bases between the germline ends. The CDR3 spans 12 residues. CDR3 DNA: TGTGCCAGCAGTAGGGGGACATACGAGCAGTACTTC. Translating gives CASSRGTYEQYF.

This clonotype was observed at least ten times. The CDR3 protein is CASSFLGPTDTQYF. The CDR3 coding sequence is TGTGCCAGCAGCTTCCTGGGGCCCACAGATACGCAGTATTTT. The genes are TRBV7-2 and TRBJ2-3; a weak D match, TRBD1 (5 bases). Per germline, CDR1 SGHTA and CDR2 FQGNSA. The CDR3 loop spans 14 amino acids. Trimming took off 3 bases at V and 2 bases at J, with 9 bases between the two ends.